This T cell receptor (beta chain) was observed in a study of cytomegalovirus exposure and HLA in healthy donors (dated 2017 in TCRdb). For context, the study as a whole: An earlier analysis of 587 of the donors reported approximately 280 Gb of sequence data and about 120 million unique TCR beta sequences obtained from roughly 180 million T cells. All discovery cohort repertoires had been generated using a single sequencing platform. About five DR-DQ haplotypes were treated as single units for association and clustering because of strong linkage in the cohort. Across around 400 genotyped donors of the cohort, an average of roughly 250,000 unique TCR beta nucleotide sequences per donor were sequenced, and 15% to 20% of those sequences were non-productive. To predict cytomegalovirus infection status, the study combined high-throughput TCR immunosequencing, statistical association of individual TCRs with disease status, and machine learning. A later genetic analysis took genome-wide SNP genotypes for 398 of the 666 donors and used that subset as a discovery cohort. An early release that covered approximately 600 HLA-typed donors contained around 300 gigabases of sequencing data and 80 million or so unique TCR sequences. In the later analysis, no new phenotypic data were used to find candidate immune exposures; instead, reliance was placed on TCR beta sequences and their occurrence across donors. An earlier analysis of roughly 600 of the donors used high-throughput TCR beta sequencing to judge whether each TCR beta V gene segment behaved as functional or pseudogenic. HLA typing included class I and class II loci at four-digit resolution. Typing coverage differed by locus: A, B, C, DRB1 and DQB1 were typed in about 620-630 donors, DQA1 in 500 to 550, DPA1 in approximately 610, and DPB1 in 400 to 490. Donor age, sex, ethnicity and CMV serostatus were collected together with the repertoire data. Of the roughly 400 genotyped donors, 65% to 90% fell in the genetic ancestry cluster associated with self-reported Caucasian donors. The study aimed to test whether cataloging public T cell receptors could reveal signatures of past pathogen exposure. A later analysis re-analyzed previously published TCR beta repertoires from 650 to 800 donors and added high-resolution HLA genotyping to study TCR occurrence patterns. Along with the roughly 710-subject first cohort, a separate validation cohort of roughly 110 different subjects was used. The study used immunosequencing to profile the T cell repertoires of several hundred subjects and linked those repertoires to cytomegalovirus serostatus. The paper's findings and limits, for the study overall: A later analysis found that TCR association rates varied across HLA loci, with DRB1 alleles showing the most associated TCRs and HLA-C alleles the fewest. In the study, some 180 TCR beta chains were listed as associated with cytomegalovirus. When HLA alleles, especially DR and DQ, strongly co-occurred, attributing TCR associations to individual alleles was difficult. Because some donors lacked HLA typing at each locus, the association tests relied only on the typed subset. Roughly uniform sequencing depth across donors was assumed in presence/absence analyses, although this assumption may not hold. The authors suggested that the approach could potentially be generalized to other disease states and immunological phenotypes. Compared with equally common non-associated chains, HLA-associated TCR beta chains in a later analysis were more clonally expanded and had lower generation probabilities. Because counts were too low, around 18 rarely observed V segments, including chromosome 9 orphons, were left out of the earlier analysis of a few hundred of the donors. Compared with the approximately 700-donor mean, donors in an Asian-associated ancestry cluster had fewer N-insertions in productive TCRs, according to a later genetic analysis. Cytomegalovirus status was reported to be diagnosed by the classifier with high specificity and sensitivity in both the original and validation cohorts. Correlated functional status among segregating V segments might reflect linkage disequilibrium, but an unknown experimental factor could not be ruled out. The cohort was sequenced for TCR beta chains only, and without alpha or paired-chain data the features that could be detected were limited. Most TCR sequences were seen in very few donors, while some public TCRs were found in many individuals. In a later analysis, several top co-occurrence clusters were reported to appear linked to parvovirus B19, influenza, CMV and Epstein-Barr virus. Some IMGT-functional V segments, including TRBV6-2 and TRBV6-3, could not be distinguished by the 87-base-pair reads and were therefore excluded. The sequencing pipeline was judged likely to have produced a cluster of highly shared sequence variants as a technical artifact. In a later analysis, most CMV-associated TCR beta chains were found to appear HLA-restricted, with HLA associations seemingly driven largely by CMV exposure. CMV serostatus was the only immune exposure information available for the cohort. V-gene and J-gene trimming of TCR beta chains was associated with a missense DCLRE1C variant in a later genetic analysis, and the association was replicated in an independent cohort. In a later analysis, 16,951 TCR beta sequences were associated with specific HLA alleles at a false discovery rate of 0.05. In vitro tests confirmed that a few of the cytomegalovirus-associated TCR beta chains recognize cytomegalovirus antigens. A further reported finding was that TCR beta sequences accurately predicted the HLA-A and HLA-B alleles for most subjects in the first cohort. Broadly in line with IMGT annotations, most TCR beta V segments showed up in productive rearrangements about 87% or about 30% of the time in an earlier analysis of roughly 590 of the donors.

Libraries came from the immunoSEQ multiplex PCR assay. For the multiplex PCR, a mixture combining 60 forward primers for TCR Vbeta segments and 13 reverse primers for TCR Jbeta segments was used. A multiplex PCR assay on genomic DNA amplified the CDR3 region of rearranged TCR beta genes. On the Illumina HiSeq System, the amplified TCR beta libraries were sequenced as 87-base-pair reads. In the source study's methods: A later analysis counted tens of millions of unique TCR beta chains across the 650 to 700 repertoires, and roughly 9.9 million of these chains were shared by at least two donors. A nearest-neighbor algorithm error-corrected the raw reads and collapsed the reads into unique sequences, merging closely related sequences to remove PCR and sequencing errors. To assign V, D and J gene segments, CDR3 sequences were aligned to IMGT reference sequences. For a sequence to be retained, a match of at least six nucleotides to both a V gene segment and a J gene segment was required. A rearrangement counted as productive if the CDR3 had no stop codons and remained in frame with V and J, and every other rearrangement counted as non-productive. CDR3 was defined by IMGT convention, running from the second conserved V-encoded cysteine to the conserved J-encoded phenylalanine. Sequences without an unambiguous match to a single V gene segment were excluded from the earlier analysis of several hundred of the donors. An earlier analysis of about 600 of the donors called V segments functional above 56.7% productive rearrangements and segregating when the between-donor standard deviation exceeded 5%. A statistical classification framework was built to diagnose cytomegalovirus status from the catalog of TCR beta chain sequences. In a later analysis, V and J genes were assigned by comparing TCR nucleotide sequences against IMGT/GENE-DB human TR gene sequences. In a later analysis, CDR3 sequences and most-parsimonious VDJ recombination scenarios were assigned using the TCRdist pipeline. A later analysis defined each TCR beta chain by its CDR3 amino acid sequence plus V-gene family, and excluded reads lacking a unique V-gene family. A later analysis removed over 500 highly shared, low-generation-probability nucleotide sequences to deal with suspected cross-contamination and a sequencing artifact. In a later analysis, a clonal expansion index for each public chain was calculated from normalized within-repertoire ranks of inferred template counts. In a later analysis, generation probabilities were computed using a VDJ recombination model fitted to out-of-frame rearrangements, and the results were checked against IGoR. Hypergeometric tests were used in a later analysis to score TCR-TCR, TCR-HLA and TCR-CMV co-occurrence, with a repertoire-size bias correction applied to the TCR pairs. False discovery rates were estimated in a later analysis by permuting HLA or CMV assignments 20 times. In a later analysis, co-occurring TCRs were grouped using DBSCAN, with TCRdist sequence similarity added in when clustering inside HLA-allele-positive subsets. Repertoires with fewer than 30,000 or more than 120,000 public chains were left out of co-occurrence clustering, as were five repertoires with anomalous nucleotide sharing. TCRdb obtained this table from immuneACCESS and retained in-frame rearrangements with V and J assigned. These tables miss some clones; where compared with another copy, unresolved V genes account for less than half of the shortfall, and the remainder is unexplained. V, J and clone size reflect that table, while D and trimming were determined from the DNA. In all, the sample holds approximately 90,000 clones, and less than 80% of those were seen once. The biggest ten clones account for about 1.4% of the sample.

The cohort comprised 670 or so healthy bone marrow donors. At the time of sampling, every cohort member was nominally healthy, though immune exposures that went unrecorded were likely present. The donor tested CMV seronegative and was one of the 352 seronegative cohort members. Every donor gave a peripheral blood sample, and the peripheral blood mononuclear cells from that sample were used for TCR beta sequencing. Genomic DNA extraction from the blood cell samples was performed with the Qiagen DNeasy Blood Extraction Kit. V and J are truncated by 4 bases and 0 bases respectively, leaving an intervening sequence of 13 bases. Including the terminal cysteine and phenylalanine, the CDR3 comprises 16 residues. Only the CDR3 DNA stays, 48 bases, in frame from base 1. In the germline V gene, CDR1 corresponds to SGHDT and CDR2 to YYEEEE. As regards this clone: Its cognate antigen has yet to be identified. Per-base quality was not reported, and no clone a single base away is much larger than it.

Sequencing was carried out using PBMCs. The sequence links TRBV5-6 to TRBJ1-4; tentative D gene TRBD1, with 5 bases matching. This receptor was obtained from a male donor in good health and CMV-seronegative. The CDR3 reads as follows: CASSEAGVTTNEKLFF. The DNA sequence is given as TGTGCCAGCAGCGAGGCGGGGGTTACAACTAATGAAAAACTGTTTTTT.